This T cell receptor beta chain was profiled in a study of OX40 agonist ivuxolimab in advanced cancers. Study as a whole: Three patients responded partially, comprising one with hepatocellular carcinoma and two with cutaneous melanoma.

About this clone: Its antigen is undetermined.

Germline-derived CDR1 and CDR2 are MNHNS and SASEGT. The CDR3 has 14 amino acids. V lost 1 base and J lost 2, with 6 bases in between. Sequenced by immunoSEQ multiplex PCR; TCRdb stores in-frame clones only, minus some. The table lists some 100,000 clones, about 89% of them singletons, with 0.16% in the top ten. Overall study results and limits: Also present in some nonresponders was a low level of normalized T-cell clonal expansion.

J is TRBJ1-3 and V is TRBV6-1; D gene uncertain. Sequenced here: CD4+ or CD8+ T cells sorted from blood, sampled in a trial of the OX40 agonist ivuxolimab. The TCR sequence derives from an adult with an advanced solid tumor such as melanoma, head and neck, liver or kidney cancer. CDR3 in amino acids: CASSEVGAGNTIYF. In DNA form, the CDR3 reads TGTGCCAGCAGTGAAGTTGGGGCTGGAAACACCATATATTTT.